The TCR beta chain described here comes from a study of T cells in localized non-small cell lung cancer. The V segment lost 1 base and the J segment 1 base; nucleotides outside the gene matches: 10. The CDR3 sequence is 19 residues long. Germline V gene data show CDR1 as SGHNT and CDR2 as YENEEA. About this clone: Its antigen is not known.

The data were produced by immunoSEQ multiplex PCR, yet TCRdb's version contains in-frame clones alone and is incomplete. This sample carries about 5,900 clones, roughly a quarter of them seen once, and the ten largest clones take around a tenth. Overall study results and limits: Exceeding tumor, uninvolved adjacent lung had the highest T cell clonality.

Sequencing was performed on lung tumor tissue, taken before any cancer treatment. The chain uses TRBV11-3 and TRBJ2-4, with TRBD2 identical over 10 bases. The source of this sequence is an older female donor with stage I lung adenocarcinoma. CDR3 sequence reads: CASSLGLAGAPGAKNIQYF. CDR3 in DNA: TGTGCCAGCAGCTTAGGTCTAGCGGGAGCGCCGGGCGCCAAAAACATTCAGTACTTC. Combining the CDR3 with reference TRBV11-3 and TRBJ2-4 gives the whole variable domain EAGVVQSPRYKIIEKKQPVAFWCNPISGHNTLYWYLQNLGQGPELLIRYENEEAVDDSQLPKDRFSAERLKGVDSTLKIQPAELGDSAVYLCASSLGLAGAPGAKNIQYFGAGTRLSVL.